Listed below are T cell receptor beta chains from one sample, sequenced in a study of blood T cell repertoires in COVID-19. Data came from immunoSEQ multiplex PCR; TCRdb stores just in-frame clones and leaves some out. Counted here are about 210,000 clones, approximately 86% occurring once; the ten biggest clones make up about 4%. The sequenced material came from PBMCs or T cells enriched from blood (not recorded which). The receptors stem from a woman in her 30s who had been exposed to COVID-19. Both conserved end residues are part of each CDR3.

TRBV5-1	TRBJ1-6	CASSLGQLPHSPLHF
TRBV11-3	TRBJ2-7	CASSTRGGSSYEQYF
TRBV3-1/TRBV3-2	TRBJ2-1	CASSQAPIGGEQFF
TRBV2	TRBJ2-7	CASGGQGSSEQYF
TRBV30	TRBJ1-6	CAWTLGLSLEGSYNSPLHF
TRBV6-5	TRBJ2-2	CASGDGDTGELFF
TRBV7-3	TRBJ1-1	CASSTRLNTEAFF
TRBV5-4	TRBJ2-7	CASSKGRTGTSGFYEQYF
TRBV19	TRBJ1-6	CASSIGWNSPLHF
TRBV5-4	TRBJ1-1	CASSLASGGRGTEAFF
TRBV5-6	TRBJ1-5	CASSLASGTGNQPQHF
TRBV2	TRBJ2-7	CASSLRSYEQYF
TRBV19	TRBJ1-1	CASSSGQIVNTEAFF
TRBV6-4	TRBJ1-1	CASRGEGNTEAFF
TRBV3-1/TRBV3-2	TRBJ1-4	CASSPTGINEKLFF
TRBV18	TRBJ2-2	CASSAWIRGTGELFF
TRBV11-3	TRBJ2-1	CASSLDSLAGGPYEQFF
TRBV27	TRBJ1-2	CASSSGGLGYGYTF
TRBV7-6	TRBJ2-7	CASSFDNSYEQYF
TRBV12-3/TRBV12-4	TRBJ1-5	CASSLGPNQPQHF
TRBV19	TRBJ1-1	CASSLQPDRTEAFF
TRBV9	TRBJ1-2	CASSPRQGLGYGYTF
TRBV6-2/TRBV6-3	TRBJ2-3	CASSLFRGGPPDTQYF
TRBV6-5	TRBJ2-1	CASSYITSGGRNEQFF
TRBV14	TRBJ2-7	CASSQDLRSEEQYF
TRBV10-1	TRBJ2-7	CASNRRTEPYEQYF
TRBV7-8	TRBJ1-2	CASSFTGVNYGYTF
TRBV5-1	TRBJ1-2	CASSVLSERTGDGYTF
TRBV4-2	TRBJ1-2	CASSQDLGSYGYTF
TRBV5-6	TRBJ2-7	CASSLPGVEYEQYF
TRBV7-9	TRBJ2-1	CASSLGQGATYNEQFF
TRBV20-1	TRBJ1-2	CSASWTGAAYGYTF
TRBV24-1	TRBJ1-2	CASGGGSYGYTF
TRBV3-1/TRBV3-2	TRBJ1-3	CASSQVGSSGNTIYF
TRBV7-9	TRBJ2-2	CAGAGPNTGELFF
TRBV27	TRBJ1-2	CASRVTGGSISGYTF
TRBV5-1	TRBJ2-7	CASSRTGGDSYEQYF
TRBV3-1/TRBV3-2	TRBJ1-1	CASSQFKGHEAFF
TRBV12-5	TRBJ1-1	CASGGVNTEAFF
TRBV15	TRBJ2-2	CATSAGQGNTGELFF
TRBV29-1	TRBJ1-2	CSVRSLRQGGYTF
TRBV29-1	TRBJ2-5	CSVEGPTGGVWETQYF
TRBV2	TRBJ1-4	CASSLDSHIEKLFF
TRBV19	TRBJ1-2	CASAGTGLYGYTF
TRBV2	TRBJ2-7	CASSPTSGGSYEQYF
TRBV5-6	TRBJ1-3	CASSFGGDAIYF
TRBV18	TRBJ1-5	CASSTRGGWLPQHF
TRBV3-1/TRBV3-2	TRBJ2-5	CASSPPSNPETQYF
TRBV2	TRBJ1-2	CASDRDNYGYTF
TRBV19	TRBJ1-2	CASSGQNYGYTF
TRBV15	TRBJ1-5	CATGGAGHRPQHF
TRBV6-6	TRBJ1-4	CASSYGSGQPDEKLFF